A single sample gave rise to the 24 T cell receptor beta chains below, sequenced in a study of neurological immune-mediated disorders. A single record per CDR3 protein comes from TCRdb applying MiXCR to the 5' RACE reads. This sample has 26,000 or so distinct CDR3 sequences, with under 25% found just once. Sequenced: PBMCs. The receptor source for this set is an older woman in good health.

The sample holds one count of this clonotype. The chain has TRBV24-1 and TRBJ2-7, with TRBD1 matching 8 bases. Germline CDR1 and CDR2: KGHDR and SFDVKD. Germline trimming cut 9 bases from V and 2 bases from J; bases unmatched to any gene: 14. The CDR3 totals 16 residues. The CDR3 region is CATYLAVRQGTYEQYF. CDR3 DNA: TGTGCCACCTACCTGGCCGTACGACAGGGGACCTACGAGCAGTACTTC.

At least ten counts were recorded for this clonotype. The chain couples TRBV5-1 to TRBJ2-2; D gene unclear. This CDR3 region has 14 residues. Between the trimmed V and J ends, which lost 0 bases and 3 bases, there was a span of 6 bases. Germline CDR1 SGHRS, CDR2 YFSETQ. The CDR3 loop is CASSLAPHTGELFF. The CDR3 DNA reads as TGCGCCAGCAGCTTGGCCCCCCACACCGGGGAGCTGTTTTTT.

This clonotype was seen ten or more times. The J gene is TRBJ1-2, the V gene TRBV7-6, with D uncertain. Germline CDR1 reads SGHVS; CDR2 reads FNYEAQ. V was trimmed by 4 bases and J by 5 bases, leaving 14 bases between them. The CDR3 is 14 residues long. Here the CDR3 reads CASSSWVGKYGYTF. The CDR3 DNA reads TGTGCCAGCAGCTCTTGGGTGGGAAAATATGGCTACACCTTC.

The sample holds many counts of this clonotype. The V and J genes are TRBV3-1 and TRBJ1-1; 7 positions match TRBD1. J was trimmed by 1 base and V by 4 bases; bases with no gene match: 6. The CDR3 runs to 15 residues. Germline CDR1 reads LGHDT; CDR2 reads YNNKEL (reference sequence). CDR3 bases: TGTGCCAGCAGCCCTACAGGGGCGAAGAACACTGAAGCTTTCTTT. Amino acid sequence: CASSPTGAKNTEAFF. The full variable domain, with the rest looked up from reference TRBV3-1 and TRBJ1-1, is DTAVSQTPKYLVTQMGNDKSIKCEQNLGHDTMYWYKQDSKKFLKIMFSYNNKELIINETVPNRFSPKSPDKAHLNLHINSLELGDSAVYFCASSPTGAKNTEAFFGQGTRLTVV.

This clonotype was found many times. This chain links TRBV5-5 with TRBJ2-2, with D perhaps matching TRBD1 (5 bases). Between the trimmed V and J ends, which lost 0 bases and 3 bases, there was a span of 9 bases. Germline loops: CDR1 SGHKS, CDR2 YYEKEE (reference sequence). The CDR3 extends over 15 amino acids. DNA for the CDR3: TGTGCCAGCAGCTTGGGAGTGGGGCACACCGGGGAGCTGTTTTTT. This encodes CASSLGVGHTGELFF.

This clonotype came up many times. This chain connects TRBV5-1 to TRBJ2-5; D may correspond to TRBD1 or TRBD2 (5 bases each). The CDR3 runs to 14 residues. CDR1 is SGHRS, CDR2 YFSETQ, per germline. V dropped 9 bases and J dropped 4 bases, with 19 bases sitting between them. The CDR3: CATTENTGGETQYF. CDR3 sequence (DNA): TGCGCCACCACTGAAAATACAGGAGGAGAGACCCAGTACTTC.

This clonotype was seen many times. V usage is TRBV28 and J usage is TRBJ2-7; D remains ambiguous. Trimming removed 7 bases from V and 0 bases from J, with 7 bases in between. The CDR3 runs to 12 residues. Looked up from germline, CDR1 is MDHEN and CDR2 is SYDVKM. CDR3 sequence (DNA): TGTGCCAGCACTACAAGCTCCTACGAGCAGTACTTC. This codes for CASTTSSYEQYF.

This clonotype has ten or more counts. The rearrangement links TRBV27 to TRBJ1-2; D is unresolved. The germline V gene encodes CDR1 MNHEY and CDR2 SMNVEV (reference sequence). Trimming stripped 5 bases from V and 3 bases from J, with 10 bases between. The CDR3 has 13 amino acids. In DNA, the CDR3 is TGTGCCAGCAGTCGAGGCTCGGACTATGGCTACACCTTC. This encodes CASSRGSDYGYTF.

This clonotype was seen many times. This sequence joins TRBV5-1 and TRBJ2-1; 7 bases match TRBD2. With V trimmed by 1 base and J by 5 bases, 15 bases remained unmatched. CDR3 length: 18 amino acids. Germline V lookup: CDR1 SGHRS, CDR2 YFSETQ. The CDR3 region has the DNA TGCGCCAGCAGCTTGTTGGGGGGAGGGGCCGATTCAAACAATGAGCAGTTCTTC. Its translation: CASSLLGGGADSNNEQFF.

The table lists this clonotype with many counts. The chain has TRBV4-3 and TRBJ1-2, with D tentatively TRBD1 (5 bases). This CDR3 comprises 14 residues. Looked up from germline, CDR1 is LGHNA and CDR2 is YSLEER. V lost 2 bases, J lost 8 bases, and 15 bases lay in between. CDR3 sequence (DNA): TGCGCCAGCAGCCAATTGGCAGGGCGGGACGGCTACACCTTC. Residues: CASSQLAGRDGYTF.

This clonotype was recorded at least ten times. The chain employs TRBV5-1 and TRBJ1-2; 8 nucleotides match TRBD1. The CDR3 length is 17 residues. V was clipped by 4 bases and J by 3 bases; unmatched bases: 14. Germline CDR1 reads SGHRS; CDR2 reads YFSETQ. The CDR3 DNA sequence: TGCGCCAGCAGCAGGACAGGGTCCCTTTGGTCTGACTATGGCTACACCTTC. Translation gives CASSRTGSLWSDYGYTF.

This sequence joins TRBV27 and TRBJ2-5, with D possibly matching TRBD1 (5 bases). V dropped 2 bases and J dropped 0 bases, with 7 bases sitting between them. Germline V CDR1 and CDR2: MNHEY, SMNVEV (reference sequence). This CDR3 is built from 14 residues. For the CDR3, the DNA is TGTGCCAGCAGTTTACTGGACAACCAAGAGACCCAGTACTTC. This sequence encodes CASSLLDNQETQYF.

V gene TRBV15 combines with J gene TRBJ2-1; 7 bases align to TRBD2. CDR3 length: 14 amino acids. Germline V gives CDR1 LNHNV, CDR2 YYDKDF (reference sequence). V gave up 3 bases and J gave up 8 bases; unmatched junction bases: 7. The CDR3 coding sequence is TGTGCCACCAGCAGGGACTCGGGGGGAGATGAGCAGTTCTTC. This encodes CATSRDSGGDEQFF. Full variable domain (missing parts from reference TRBV15 and TRBJ2-1): DAMVIQNPRYQVTQFGKPVTLSCSQTLNHNVMYWYQQKSSQAPKLLFHYYDKDFNNEADTPDNFQSRRPNTSFCFLDIRSPGLGDTAMYLCATSRDSGGDEQFFGPGTRLTVL.

This rearrangement joins TRBV6-5 to TRBJ2-7; tentatively, D is TRBD1 (5 bases). The CDR3 sequence is 16 residues long. Looked up from germline, CDR1 is MNHEY and CDR2 is SVGAGI. V was clipped by 2 bases and J by 2 bases, with 16 bases between them. CDR3 nucleotide sequence: TGTGCCAGCAGTTACCAAAGGTATTCAGGGACCTACGAGCAGTACTTC. Translating it yields CASSYQRYSGTYEQYF.

This clonotype was observed at least ten times. V and J are TRBV7-3 and TRBJ1-3; tentative D call: TRBD1 (5 bases). This CDR3 has 14 amino acids. Trimming removed 0 bases from V and 7 bases from J, with 10 bases in between. CDR1 is SGHTA and CDR2 is FQGTGA in the germline V gene. The CDR3 protein is CASSLTGGENTIYF. The CDR3 DNA sequence: TGTGCCAGCAGCTTAACCGGAGGGGAGAACACCATATATTTT.

This clonotype appeared many times. This chain connects TRBV7-2 to TRBJ2-7; 12 bases are a match to TRBD2. The CDR3 runs to 18 residues. The V and J ends lost 4 bases and 2 bases, in that order; junction bases with no gene match: 12. The germline V gene has CDR1 SGHTA and CDR2 FQGNSA. CDR3 sequence (DNA): TGTGCCAGCAGCTCTTCGACTAGCGGGAGCGTATACACCTACGAGCAGTACTTC. It codes for CASSSSTSGSVYTYEQYF.

This clonotype was recorded at least ten times. The CDR3 nucleotides are TGTGCCAGCAGCTTAGCGATCGGGGTCTCTGAAGCTTTCTTT. Its translation: CASSLAIGVSEAFF. The genes are TRBV7-9 and TRBJ1-1; D not certain. Germline loops: CDR1 SEHNR, CDR2 FQNEAQ (reference sequence). This CDR3 is built from 14 residues. Trimming cost V 0 bases and J 6 bases, with 11 bases left between them.

This clonotype was seen ten or more times. V gene TRBV4-3 combines with J gene TRBJ2-7; D might be TRBD1 (6 bases). Trimming removed 2 bases from V and 5 bases from J, with 10 bases in between. Germline V CDR1 and CDR2: LGHNA, YSLEER. The CDR3 runs 13 residues. In DNA form, the CDR3 reads TGCGCCAGCAGCCAAATAAGGGGGAACGAGCAGTACTTC. Protein: CASSQIRGNEQYF.

There are many counts of this clonotype. CDR3 sequence reads: CASCGHLHTDTQYF. Written as DNA, the CDR3 is TGTGCCTCCTGCGGGCATCTCCACACAGATACGCAGTATTTT. The rearrangement joins TRBV25-1 to TRBJ2-3, with D perhaps TRBD2 (5 bases). Germline values: CDR1 MGHDK, CDR2 SYGVNS. V lost 11 bases and J lost 2, with 17 bases in between. This CDR3 region has 14 residues.

Many counts were recorded for this clonotype. The J gene is TRBJ2-1, the V gene TRBV7-2, with D possibly TRBD1 on 6 matching bases. Per the germline V gene, CDR1 is SGHTA and CDR2 is FQGNSA. CDR3 size: 18 residues. The V end lost 4 bases, the J end lost 8 bases, and 27 bases lay between the germline ends. CDR3 bases: TGTGCCAGCAGCTCGAATCCGGAGACGACAGGCTATTGGGATGAGCAGTTCTTC. Translation gives CASSSNPETTGYWDEQFF.

Regarding this clonotype: This clone may be a read error of a much larger clone one base away. This chain links TRBV14 with TRBJ2-2, with a weak D call TRBD1 (5 bases). This CDR3 has 14 amino acids. Per germline, CDR1 SGHDN and CDR2 FVKESK. DNA for the CDR3: TGTGCCATCAGCCACAGGTGGAACACCGGGGAGCTGTTTTTT. This sequence encodes CAISHRWNTGELFF.

This clonotype has a handful of counts. The genes are TRBV7-3 and TRBJ2-3; D possibly corresponds to TRBD1 (6 bases). The CDR3 spans 15 residues. Per the germline V gene, CDR1 is SGHTA and CDR2 is FQGTGA. Trimming removed 5 bases from V and 1 base from J, with 13 bases in between. CDR3 residues: CASSLDRAGTDTQYF. CDR3 nucleotides: TGTGCCAGCAGCCTGGACAGAGCGGGCACAGATACGCAGTATTTT.

The genes are TRBV5-1 and TRBJ2-6, with a possible D match to TRBD1 (6 bases). The CDR3 runs to 18 residues. CDR1 and CDR2 (germline): SGHRS, YFSETQ. V was pared by 1 base and J by 0 bases, with 14 bases between. CDR3 sequence (DNA): TGCGCCAGCAGCTTGCCCGGGACACCAAACTCTGGGGCCAACGTCCTGACTTTC. Protein product: CASSLPGTPNSGANVLTF. The entire variable domain, with the rest obtained from reference TRBV5-1 and TRBJ2-6, is as follows: KAGVTQTPRYLIKTRGQQVTLSCSPISGHRSVSWYQQTPGQGLQFLFEYFSETQRNKGNFPGRFSGRQFSNSRSEMNVSTLELGDSALYLCASSLPGTPNSGANVLTFGAGSRLTVL.

This clonotype was observed at least ten times. The rearrangement links TRBV7-2 to TRBJ1-2; D is undetermined. The CDR3 loop spans 15 amino acids. Germline V CDR1 and CDR2: SGHTA, FQGNSA. Trimming took 5 bases from V and 4 from J, leaving 17 bases between them. The CDR3 bases are TGTGCCAGCAGCCCCGACCCTAATCGGGCCTATGGCTACACCTTC. Protein product: CASSPDPNRAYGYTF.